This is a list of T cell receptor beta chains from one sample in a study of T cell responses to AZD1222 COVID-19 vaccine. Libraries were prepared by immunoSEQ multiplex PCR; TCRdb keeps only in-frame clonotypes and omits some of them. The data hold more than 85,000 clones, with about 85% observed a single time. The sequences come from peripheral blood, collected on day 0 of AZD1222 vaccination. These TCRs come from an adult in good health. Both conserved end residues are part of each CDR3.

TRBJ2-1,TRBV5-1,CASSLRPYNEQFF
TRBJ1-1,TRBV15,CATSSSNTEAFF
TRBJ1-2,TRBV3-1/TRBV3-2,CASSIGGQGRRGYTF
TRBJ2-3,TRBV11-1,CASSRAGQHTDTQYF
TRBJ2-7,TRBV3-1/TRBV3-2,CASSLAGRSHEQYF
TRBJ1-1,TRBV6-1,CASSELRNTEAFF
TRBJ2-3,TRBV7-9,CASSLSGGYTDTQYF
TRBJ2-3,TRBV9,CASTPPAGLTDTQYF
TRBJ1-4,TRBV27,CASSWTLGEKLFF
TRBJ2-5,TRBV6-5,CASIYTGGQQETQYF
TRBJ1-1,TRBV18,CASSPGTGNTEAFF
TRBJ2-1,TRBV29-1,CSVVGLAGVNEQFF
TRBJ2-4,TRBV2,CASSAAGGIIAKNIQYF
TRBJ2-5,TRBV20-1,CSASETLGGKTQYF
TRBJ1-5,TRBV28,CASRDPAGGQPQHF
TRBJ1-1,TRBV7-9,CASSKAQGLRNTEAFF
TRBJ1-6,TRBV11-2,CASSLAGGGSPLHF
TRBJ1-1,TRBV27,CASSWAANTEAFF
TRBJ2-5,TRBV28,CASSLPLAGGGLGKETQYF
TRBJ2-7,TRBV5-8,CASSLGPIYYEQYF
TRBJ2-3,TRBV18,CASSPPRLAITDTQYF
TRBJ1-2,TRBV7-3,CASSLWSRPYGYTF
TRBJ2-2,TRBV7-9,CAWRSGPSANTGELFF
TRBJ2-3,TRBV19,CASRLGASTDTQYF
TRBJ2-7,TRBV19,CASSTEMVGNGEQYF
TRBJ1-1,TRBV28,CASCRDSITEAFF
TRBJ1-5,TRBV5-8,CASSLGRRQPQHF
TRBJ2-5,TRBV3-1/TRBV3-2,CASRLAGIETQYF
TRBJ1-3,TRBV29-1,CSAGGLGGNTIYF
TRBJ1-1,TRBV5-1,CASSLRTEANTEAFF
TRBJ1-5,TRBV21-1,CASSPRPGTGQNQPQHF
TRBJ1-1,TRBV7-2,CASSVGRSNTEAFF
TRBJ1-1,TRBV7-3,CASSRFADRTTNPKNTEAFF
TRBJ1-4,TRBV2,CASSVQGSNEKLFF
TRBJ1-3,TRBV7-2,CASSLAPGGSSGNTIYF
TRBJ2-5,TRBV24-1,CATSAGTSGAQETQYF
TRBJ1-6,TRBV4-3,CASSPGSPGLQSPLHF
TRBJ2-7,TRBV28,CAIRGTGIYEQYF
TRBJ1-1,TRBV10-1,CASSAGLNTEAFF
TRBJ1-5,TRBV19,CASTTAGTGGNQPQHF
TRBJ1-1,TRBV7-3,CASSLGAGDTEAFF
TRBJ1-5,TRBV30,CAWSVGHNQPQHF
TRBJ2-7,TRBV19,CASWDRDGEQYF
TRBJ2-7,TRBV4-3,CASSQDQGREQYF
TRBJ2-7,TRBV4-1,CASSQAGGYLYEQYF
TRBJ2-7,TRBV19,CASRGEYEQYF
TRBJ1-3,TRBV11-2,CASSSGRDGNTIYF
TRBJ2-7,TRBV6-5,CASRPPGGDEQYF
TRBJ1-2,TRBV7-2,CASSLGHFERGYTF
TRBJ1-6,TRBV2,CASSATGANNSPLHF
TRBJ1-5,TRBV7-8,CASSPGQGHNQPQHF
TRBJ2-7,TRBV7-3,CASSPSGGSYEQYF
TRBJ2-1,TRBV6-5,CASRGDRGGNEQFF
TRBJ1-5,TRBV19,CASGGVNRGFQPQHF
TRBJ1-1,TRBV6-6,CASSPSGQMNTEAFF
TRBJ2-3,TRBV3-1/TRBV3-2,CASSQGLAGGTDTQYF